The clone carrying this TCR beta chain has a handful of counts. What it binds is unknown. Every donor was a healthy person donating bone marrow. This specimen belongs to a study of cytomegalovirus exposure and HLA in healthy donors. Study conclusions and caveats: Several of the most significant clusters appeared, in a later analysis, to be linked to common viral pathogens. The classifier was said to identify cytomegalovirus status with high specificity and sensitivity. The authors later linked a missense DCLRE1C variant to TCR beta V- and J-gene trimming.

A multiplex PCR was run with 60 Vbeta primers and 13 Jbeta primers. Only in-frame clones appear in the TCRdb table, and some are missing; sequencing was by immunoSEQ multiplex PCR. The sample shows approximately 300,000 clones, roughly 81% of them seen only once. V lost 6 bases and J lost 4; bases outside the gene matches: 8. The CDR3 runs 15 residues. Germline V lookup: CDR1 KGHSH, CDR2 LQKENI. This chain uses TRBV18 with TRBJ2-4; 8 bases line up with TRBD1. Sequenced: PBMCs. The source is a woman between 40 and 50 years old in good health and CMV-seropositive. The CDR3 loop reads CASSDAGDRKNIQYF. The CDR3 region has the DNA TGTGCCAGCTCCGACGCTGGGGACAGGAAAAACATTCAGTACTTC.